Listed below are T cell receptor beta chains from one sample, sequenced in a study of tumor-infiltrating lymphocytes in primary liver carcinoma. TCRdb independently ran MiXCR on the multiplex PCR reads; one entry per CDR3 protein. The sample shows 95,000 to 150,000 distinct CDR3 sequences, 50% to 70% of them seen only once. The sequenced sample consisted of liver tumor tissue from sampling region 1. These receptors came from a woman aged 55-69 years with primary liver carcinoma and hepatitis B virus infection. CDR3s leave out the opening cysteine and the closing phenylalanine or tryptophan.

ASSPGLAGSNEQF	TRBV7-2	TRBJ2-1
ATSEDRGGEQY	TRBV24-1	TRBJ2-7
ASGGGRYGYT	TRBV28	TRBJ1-2
ANSLEWAGELF	TRBV11-3	TRBJ2-2
ASSYPGTTGELF	TRBV6-5	TRBJ2-2
ASSEFTGELF	TRBV28	TRBJ2-2
TSSQDGGGRDEQY	TRBV4-1	TRBJ2-7
ASSLAMTGDTEAF	TRBV7-9	TRBJ1-1
ASSFREPQH	TRBV5-1	TRBJ1-5
ASSGRATDTQY	TRBV5-1	TRBJ2-3
ASSSRDRGLSDTQY	TRBV28	TRBJ2-3
ASSYGETQY	TRBV6-5	TRBJ2-5
ASSLGRDHSPLH	TRBV6-6	TRBJ1-6
ASSPRDSSYGYT	TRBV7-8	TRBJ1-2
ASSLGGGSQPQH	TRBV28	TRBJ1-5
ASSQGTGASSYEQY	TRBV4-2	TRBJ2-7